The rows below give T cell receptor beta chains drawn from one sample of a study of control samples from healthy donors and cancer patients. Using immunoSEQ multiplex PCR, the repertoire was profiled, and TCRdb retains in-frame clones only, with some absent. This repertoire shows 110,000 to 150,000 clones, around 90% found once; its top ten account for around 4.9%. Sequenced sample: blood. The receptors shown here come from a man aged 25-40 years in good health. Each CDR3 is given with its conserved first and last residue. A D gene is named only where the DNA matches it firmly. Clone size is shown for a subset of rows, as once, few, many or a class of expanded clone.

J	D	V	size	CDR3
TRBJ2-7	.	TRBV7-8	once	CASSFSRGSYEQYF
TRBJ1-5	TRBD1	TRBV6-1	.	CASSAPGQGASSNQPQHF
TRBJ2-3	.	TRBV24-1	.	CATSDLARTDTQYF
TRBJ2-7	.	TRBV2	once	CASSIKAVVYF
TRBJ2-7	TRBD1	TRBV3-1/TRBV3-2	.	CASSTGTGTYEQYF
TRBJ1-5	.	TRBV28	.	CASSFYSNQPQHF
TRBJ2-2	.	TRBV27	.	CASRTFNTGELFF
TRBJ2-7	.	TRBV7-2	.	CASSLDFGLYEQYF
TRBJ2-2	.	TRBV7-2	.	CASSFDRSTGELFF
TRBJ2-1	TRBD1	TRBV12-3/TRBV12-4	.	CASSSQGSEQFF
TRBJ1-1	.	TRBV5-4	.	CASTDKSRVSEAFF
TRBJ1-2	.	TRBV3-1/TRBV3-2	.	CASSQDSRYTF
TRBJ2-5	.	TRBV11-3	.	CASSQTAKETQYF
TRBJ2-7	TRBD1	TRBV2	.	CASSEGQGFFLGEQYF
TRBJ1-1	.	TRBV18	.	CASSPQADTEAFF
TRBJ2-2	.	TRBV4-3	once	CASSQSDGNTGELFF
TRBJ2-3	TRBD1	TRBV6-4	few	CASSDRTGGADTQYF
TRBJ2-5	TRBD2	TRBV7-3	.	CASSPIAGRKGETQYF
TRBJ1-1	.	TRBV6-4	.	CASSETENTEAFF
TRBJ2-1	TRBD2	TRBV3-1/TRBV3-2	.	CASSHPTSGGAIEQFF
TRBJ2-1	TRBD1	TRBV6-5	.	CASSSGQGGSYNEQFF
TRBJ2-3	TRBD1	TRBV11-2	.	CASSLFQGGTDTQYF
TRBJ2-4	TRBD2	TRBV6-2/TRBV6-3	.	CASSRTSGENIQYF
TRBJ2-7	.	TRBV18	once	CASSSRDATYEQYF
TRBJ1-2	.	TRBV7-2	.	CASSVGGPNYGYTF
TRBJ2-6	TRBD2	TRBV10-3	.	CAIRVTSGSSGANVLTF
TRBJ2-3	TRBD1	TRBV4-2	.	CASSQEGQQSTDTQYF
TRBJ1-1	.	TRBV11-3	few	CASSFFTRGEAFF
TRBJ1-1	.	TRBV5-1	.	CASSSDLGRTEAFF
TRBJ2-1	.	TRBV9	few	CASSVASSGFGNEQFF
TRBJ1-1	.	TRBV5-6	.	CASSRGPEAFF
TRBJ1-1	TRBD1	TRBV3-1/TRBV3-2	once	CASSRTGSKRTSEAFF
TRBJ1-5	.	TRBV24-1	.	CATSDPGQPQHF
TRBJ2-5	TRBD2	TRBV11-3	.	CASSSGTPGGTQYF
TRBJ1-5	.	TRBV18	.	CASSPEHSNQPQHF
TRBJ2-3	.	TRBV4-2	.	CASSRPLDTQYF
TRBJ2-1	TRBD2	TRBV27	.	CASSSSAGYEQFF
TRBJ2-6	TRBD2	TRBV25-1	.	CASSEGLADKSGANVLTF
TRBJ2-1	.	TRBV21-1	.	CASKSREGPISYNEQFF
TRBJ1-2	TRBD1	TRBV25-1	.	CASSEYSGQGYGYTF
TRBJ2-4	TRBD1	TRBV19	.	CASSGTARNIQYF
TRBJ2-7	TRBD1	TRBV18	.	CASSPTTGVTYEQYF
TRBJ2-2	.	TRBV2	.	CASSDVRNTGELFF
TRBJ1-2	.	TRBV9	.	CASSPAAATTYGYTF
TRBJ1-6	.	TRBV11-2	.	CASSLRVDSPLHF